These 3 T cell receptor beta chains share one sample of origin, sequenced in a study of T cells in Graves' hyperthyroidism and ophthalmopathy. RNA transcripts gave rise to amplified TCR beta CDR3 regions. The HTBI set primed first-round TCR CDR3 RT-PCR. TCRdb redid the calling of the multiplex PCR reads with MiXCR, one entry per CDR3 protein. The sample holds about 420,000 distinct CDR3 sequences, roughly 14% seen once. Input material: blood. These receptors were obtained from a woman younger than 35 with Graves' hyperthyroidism.

This clonotype appeared many times. The V gene is TRBV20-1, the J gene TRBJ2-7; 10 bases line up with TRBD1. V lost 6 bases to trimming and J lost 4 bases; unmatched junction nucleotides: 12. Germline V CDR1 and CDR2: DFQATT, SNEGSKA (reference sequence). CDR3 length: 15 residues. CDR3 in amino acids: CSATGGITLAYEQYF. DNA of the CDR3: TGCAGTGCGACAGGGGGCATCACCCTTGCTTACGAGCAGTACTTC.

This clonotype was counted between two and nine times. The chain employs TRBV20-1 and TRBJ2-4; 15 positions match TRBD2. The CDR3 length is 17 residues. Unmatched junction bases numbered 6, after V lost 3 bases and J lost 3 bases. Germline lookup yields CDR1 DFQATT and CDR2 SNEGSKA (reference sequence). The CDR3 here is CSASTGLAGGIKNIQYF. The CDR3 coding sequence is TGCAGTGCTAGCACTGGACTAGCGGGGGGGATCAAAAACATTCAGTACTTC.

This chain links TRBV9 with TRBJ2-7, with D possibly TRBD2 on 5 matching bases. The germline V gene encodes CDR1 SGDLS and CDR2 YYNGEE. The CDR3 has 14 amino acids. The ends were cut back, 4 bases at V and 5 bases at J, with 16 bases in the middle. The CDR3 reads CASSPGEGPHEQYF. The CDR3 DNA sequence: TGTGCCAGCAGCCCCGGGGAAGGACCGCACGAGCAGTACTTC.